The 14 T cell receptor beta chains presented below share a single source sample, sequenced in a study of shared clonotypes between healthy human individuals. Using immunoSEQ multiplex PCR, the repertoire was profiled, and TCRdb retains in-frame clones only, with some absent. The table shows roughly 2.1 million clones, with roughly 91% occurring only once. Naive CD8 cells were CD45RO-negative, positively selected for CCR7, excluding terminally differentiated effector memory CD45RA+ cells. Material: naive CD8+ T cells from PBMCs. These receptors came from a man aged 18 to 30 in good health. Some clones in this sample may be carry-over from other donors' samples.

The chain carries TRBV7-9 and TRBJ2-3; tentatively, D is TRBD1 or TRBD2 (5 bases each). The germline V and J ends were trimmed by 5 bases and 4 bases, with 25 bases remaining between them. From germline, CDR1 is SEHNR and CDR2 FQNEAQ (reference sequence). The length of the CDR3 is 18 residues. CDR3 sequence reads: CASSHGADFPFLSDTQYF. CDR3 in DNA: TGTGCCAGCAGCCACGGGGCCGACTTTCCCTTTTTGTCAGATACGCAGTATTTT.

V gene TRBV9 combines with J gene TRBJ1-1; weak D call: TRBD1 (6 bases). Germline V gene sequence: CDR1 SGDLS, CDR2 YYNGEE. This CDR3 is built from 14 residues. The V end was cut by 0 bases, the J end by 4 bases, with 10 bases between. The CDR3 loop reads CASSVVGGSTEAFF. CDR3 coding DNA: TGTGCCAGCAGCGTAGTAGGGGGAAGCACTGAAGCTTTCTTT.

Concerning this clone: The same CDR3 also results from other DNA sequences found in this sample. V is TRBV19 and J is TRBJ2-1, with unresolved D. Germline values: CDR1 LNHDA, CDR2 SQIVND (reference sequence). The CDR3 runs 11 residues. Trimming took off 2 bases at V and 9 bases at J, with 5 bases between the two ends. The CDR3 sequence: CASSILGEQFF. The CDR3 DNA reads TGTGCCAGTAGTATACTTGGTGAGCAGTTCTTC.

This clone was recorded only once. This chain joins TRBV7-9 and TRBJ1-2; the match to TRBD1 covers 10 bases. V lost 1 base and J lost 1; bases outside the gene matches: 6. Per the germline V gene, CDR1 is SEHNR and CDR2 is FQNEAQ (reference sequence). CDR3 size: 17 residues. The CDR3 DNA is TGTGCCAGCAGCTTAGGGTTCGGGACAGGGGATAACTATGGCTACACCTTC. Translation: CASSLGFGTGDNYGYTF.

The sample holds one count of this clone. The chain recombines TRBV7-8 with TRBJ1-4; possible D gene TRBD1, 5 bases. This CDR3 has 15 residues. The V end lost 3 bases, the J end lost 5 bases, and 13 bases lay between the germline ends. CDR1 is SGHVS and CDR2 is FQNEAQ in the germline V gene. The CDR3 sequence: CASSFLRDGNEKLFF. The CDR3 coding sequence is TGTGCCAGCAGCTTCCTCCGGGACGGGAATGAAAAACTGTTTTTT.

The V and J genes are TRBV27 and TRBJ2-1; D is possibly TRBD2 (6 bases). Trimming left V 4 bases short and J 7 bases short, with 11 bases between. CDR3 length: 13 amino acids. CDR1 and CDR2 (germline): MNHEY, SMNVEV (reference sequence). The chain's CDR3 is CASSSGSQNEQFF. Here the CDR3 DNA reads TGTGCCAGCAGTTCCGGGAGTCAAAATGAGCAGTTCTTC.

The CDR3 here is CASSQKDSYEQYF. DNA for the CDR3: TGCGCCAGCAGCCAAAAGGACTCCTACGAGCAGTACTTC. J is TRBJ2-7 and V is TRBV4-1; D unclear. CDR1 and CDR2 from the germline V gene are MGHRA and YSYEKL. V was clipped by 2 bases and J by 0 bases, with 5 bases between them. The CDR3 consists of 13 residues.

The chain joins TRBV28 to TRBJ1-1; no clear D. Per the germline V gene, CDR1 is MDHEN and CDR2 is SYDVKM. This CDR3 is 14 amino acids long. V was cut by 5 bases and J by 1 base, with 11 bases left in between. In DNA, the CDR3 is TGTGCCAGCAGTCCCCCCCCCGCGAACACTGAAGCTTTCTTT. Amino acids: CASSPPPANTEAFF.

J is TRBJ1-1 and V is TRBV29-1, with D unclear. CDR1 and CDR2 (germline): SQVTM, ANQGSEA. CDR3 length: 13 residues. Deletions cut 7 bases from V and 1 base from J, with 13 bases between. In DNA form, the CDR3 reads TGCAGCGCTACTCTCCGGGGGAACACTGAAGCTTTCTTT. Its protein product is CSATLRGNTEAFF.

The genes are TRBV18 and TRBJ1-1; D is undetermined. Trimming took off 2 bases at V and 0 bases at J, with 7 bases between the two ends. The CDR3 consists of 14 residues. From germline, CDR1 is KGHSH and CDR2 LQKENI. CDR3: CASSPARMNTEAFF. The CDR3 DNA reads TGTGCCAGCTCACCAGCTCGTATGAACACTGAAGCTTTCTTT.

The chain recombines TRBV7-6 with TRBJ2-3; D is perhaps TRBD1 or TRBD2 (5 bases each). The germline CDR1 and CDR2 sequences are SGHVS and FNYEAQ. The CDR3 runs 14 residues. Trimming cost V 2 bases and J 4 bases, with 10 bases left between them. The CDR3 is CASSLKVGADTQYF. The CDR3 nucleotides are TGTGCCAGCAGCTTAAAGGTGGGGGCAGATACGCAGTATTTT.

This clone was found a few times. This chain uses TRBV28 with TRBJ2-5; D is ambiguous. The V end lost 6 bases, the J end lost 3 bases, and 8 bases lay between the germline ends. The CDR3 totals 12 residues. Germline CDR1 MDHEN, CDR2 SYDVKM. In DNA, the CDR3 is TGTGCCAGCAGCCCTGAAGAAGAGACCCAGTACTTC. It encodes CASSPEEETQYF.

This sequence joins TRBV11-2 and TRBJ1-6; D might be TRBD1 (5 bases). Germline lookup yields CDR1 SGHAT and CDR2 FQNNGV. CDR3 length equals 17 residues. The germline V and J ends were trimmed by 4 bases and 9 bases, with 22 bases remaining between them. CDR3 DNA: TGTGCCAGCAGCTCCCCCTCGGACATATTTAGAAGTTCACCCCTCCACTTT. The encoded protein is CASSSPSDIFRSSPLHF.

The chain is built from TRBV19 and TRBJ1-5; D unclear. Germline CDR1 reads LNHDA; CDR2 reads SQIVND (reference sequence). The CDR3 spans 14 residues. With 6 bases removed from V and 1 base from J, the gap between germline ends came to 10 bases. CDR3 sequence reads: CASRHSVSNQPQHF. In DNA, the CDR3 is TGTGCCAGTAGACATAGTGTCAGCAATCAGCCCCAGCATTTT.